This T cell receptor beta chain was recorded in a study of graft-versus-host responses after intestinal transplantation. Findings and limits, study-wide: Detection of GvH clones occurred in recipient marrow, and some had their first appearance in ileum or blood. Researchers found peak circulating GvH clone levels linked to early post-transplant HvG declines.

A word on this clone: Antigen specificity is unknown.

Graft specimens yielded both intraepithelial and lamina propria lymphocytes. The CDR3 is 16 residues long. Germline loops: CDR1 MNHEY, CDR2 SVGAGI. V was cut by 0 bases and J by 7 bases, with 16 bases left in between. The protocol was immunoSEQ multiplex PCR, while the TCRdb copy is restricted to in-frame clones and leaves out a portion. The table lists more than 50,000 clones, about nine tenths of them singletons. Sample: ileum tissue, taken more than 350 days after transplant. The V call is TRBV6-5, the J call TRBJ2-1; maybe TRBD2 (6 bases). The receptor comes from a human patient who received an intestinal transplant, so some T cells may come from the graft donor. The CDR3 bases are TGTGCCAGCAGTTACTCGTTGCGAGGGGAGGAAAATGAGCAGTTCTTC. This sequence encodes CASSYSLRGEENEQFF.